This entry lists 5 T cell receptor beta chains sequenced from one sample in a study of blood T cell repertoires in COVID-19. TCRdb's copy holds only in-frame clones and misses some; the assay was immunoSEQ multiplex PCR. The data show around 57,000 clones, under 85% seen once. Specimen: peripheral blood. These TCRs come from a woman aged 70-85 years with acute or convalescent COVID-19.

The genes are TRBV19 and TRBJ1-6; D unresolved. V lost 5 bases to trimming and J lost 11 bases, with 22 bases between them. This CDR3 has 16 residues. The germline gives CDR1 LNHDA, CDR2 SQIVND (reference sequence). The CDR3 bases are TGTGCCAGTAGTTCATCGGAAGGACCGCCGAGGGCACCCCTCCACTTT. Residues: CASSSSEGPPRAPLHF. The entire variable domain, with the rest obtained from reference TRBV19 and TRBJ1-6, is as follows: DGGITQSPKYLFRKEGQNVTLSCEQNLNHDAMYWYRQDPGQGLRLIYYSQIVNDFQKGDIAEGYSVSREKKESFPLTVTSAQKNPTAFYLCASSSSEGPPRAPLHFGNGTRLTVT.

This chain joins TRBV6-5 and TRBJ2-7; no clear D. The CDR3 has 14 amino acids. The germline CDR1 and CDR2 sequences are MNHEY and SVGAGI. The V gene lost 6 bases and the J gene lost 7 bases, with 19 bases spanning the gap. The CDR3 nucleotides read TGTGCCAGCAGCTATGCTTCCACGAATCGAGAGCAGTACTTC. Translating it yields CASSYASTNREQYF.

V gene TRBV9 combines with J gene TRBJ1-4, with 7 bases matching TRBD1. With 3 bases clipped from V and 7 bases from J, the junction kept 6 bases outside the gene matches. CDR1 and CDR2 from the germline V gene are SGDLS and YYNGEE. CDR3 length: 14 amino acids. CDR3: CASSGGTEGEKLFF. The CDR3 DNA follows: TGTGCCAGCAGCGGGGGGACAGAAGGTGAAAAACTGTTTTTT.

This clone has at least ten counts. This chain joins TRBV27 and TRBJ1-2; perhaps TRBD1 as D (5 bases). The germline V gene has CDR1 MNHEY and CDR2 SMNVEV (reference sequence). CDR3 length: 14 amino acids. Trimming shortened V by 1 base and J by 10 bases, and 16 bases separated the two germline ends. The CDR3 protein is CASSLWWGQGTYTF. As DNA, the CDR3 is TGTGCCAGCAGTTTATGGTGGGGTCAGGGAACCTACACCTTC.

The chain combines TRBV16 with TRBJ1-6; 8 nucleotides line up with TRBD1. Germline loops: CDR1 KGHSY, CDR2 FQNENV. The CDR3 spans 16 residues. The V segment lost 0 bases and the J segment 10 bases; nucleotides outside the gene matches: 8. The DNA for the CDR3 is TGTGCCAGCAGCCAATCTAGGACAGGGACCAACTCACCCCTCCACTTT. Translated, it gives CASSQSRTGTNSPLHF.